This TCR beta chain was observed in a study of T-cell memory formation after mild COVID-19 (dated by TCRdb to the early 2020s). General notes on the study: TCR sequence clusters from the two donors were found to be largely donor specific. Longitudinal TCRalpha and TCRbeta repertoire sequencing tracked T-cell clones expanding and contracting after mild COVID-19 in two donors. The cohort was made up of two young adult volunteers, one female and one male, who were previously healthy. What the research found in general, with its limitations: From day 15 to 85, contracting clones showed balanced CD4/CD8 phenotypes, whereas a second wave of clones that expanded from day 15 to 37 leaned towards CD4+. Contracting CD4+ clones turned up mainly in the CM and EM memory subsets, whereas EMRA was where CD8+ clones were enriched. Only two mild cases were covered in the study, and larger cohorts including severe cases with pre-infection samples were considered necessary. Some responding clones were detected in pre-infection memory, which suggested that pre-existing cross-reactive memory T cells had joined the SARS-CoV-2 response. The second-wave clones that peaked on day 37 were not confirmed to be SARS-CoV-2 specific.

A note on this clonotype: Its specific antigen is unknown. Base qualities are missing; no much larger clone stands one base away.

Ficoll-Paque density gradient centrifugation was used to isolate PBMCs. The CDR3 runs 15 amino acids, cysteine and phenylalanine included. CDR3 DNA is the only sequence kept; it has 45 bases, read in frame from the first base. V is pruned by 5 bases and J by 5 bases, leaving 5 bases of the junction without a gene match. Sequencing took place on an Illumina NovaSeq 6000. Using 5'RACE with constant-segment primers, TCRalpha and TCRbeta cDNA libraries were constructed, with sample barcodes and unique molecular identifiers added in the process. Trizol reagent was used to extract RNA from every sample. The libraries were amplified in two PCR steps, and the second step added a second sample barcode and Illumina TruSeq adapters. Sequencing of libraries was performed on an Illumina NovaSeq with 2 x 150 bp paired-end reads. In the paper's pipeline: Reads were demultiplexed and collapsed into UMI-guided consensus sequences with migec v1.2.7. Using mixcr v2.1.11, the UMI consensuses were aligned to TRA and TRB V and J templates and assembled into clonotypes. A clonotype was counted as expanded or contracted only when both edgeR and NoisET called the clonotype significant, with the noise models trained on biological replicates. For edgeR calls, the cutoffs were a false discovery rate-adjusted p below 0.01 and a log2 fold-change threshold of 1. As an exploratory analysis of dynamics, max-normalized trajectories of the 1000 most abundant clonotypes were examined with PCA combined with hierarchical clustering. Separately sequenced CD4+ and CD8+ repertoires were used to assign a CD4 or CD8 phenotype to each responding clone. Using fastp at Q25 and MiXCR, TCRdb reprocessed the public reads and kept productive beta chains. Entries that share a CDR3 protein sequence are merged under the most common genes and DNA. These V and J calls originate from TCRdb's pipeline instead of the authors' own analysis. The sample table shows 100,000 to 150,000 distinct CDR3 sequences, and over 15% are seen once. The ten largest account for approximately 5.2% of the sample.

The sequenced sample was PBMCs or a T cell subset sorted from them (not recorded which). The clonotype was recovered from a man aged 18-30 years who had mild COVID-19 (a few samples of this study predate the infection). The sample titles of this study are shuffled in the database, so cell type and time point are left out; the donor was told from shared clones. The rearrangement joined TRBV12-3 or TRBV12-4 to TRBJ1-3, and 11 bases in between align with TRBD1. The CDR3 corresponds to CASSARDRGRNTIYF. The nucleotide sequence reads TGTGCCAGCAGTGCCCGGGACAGGGGGAGAAACACCATATATTTT.